This T cell receptor beta chain derives from a study of lymphopenia after photon versus proton radiotherapy (dated by TCRdb to about 2019). As for the study more broadly: In patients with gastrointestinal tumors who developed high-grade lymphopenia, the study compared the immunological effects of photon radiation therapy with those of proton radiation therapy. The cohort comprised 15 to 20 patients with gastrointestinal tumors who received either photon or proton therapy and then developed lymphopenia. The goal of the study was to characterize the differences between the two radiation modalities in how they affect the immune system. Study-wide conclusions, independent of this receptor: During treatment, patients who received proton therapy stayed relatively stable, whereas patients who received photon therapy lost naive T cells and TCR diversity and gained effector/memory populations. The survival association was assessed only in patients who died, and better survival with proton therapy was presented by the authors as a possibility rather than a demonstrated result. After the lymphocyte count nadir, repertoires from photon-treated patients showed oligoclonal expansion, particularly of CD8+ Temra cells, and this expansion drove the decline in diversity. Across the cohort, a larger post-nadir drop in TCR diversity was inversely correlated with overall survival time among patients who died.

This clone was observed once. Its antigen target is currently unknown. The input lacks base qualities; no much larger clone sits a single base away. The library relied on the immunoSEQ multiplex PCR assay. T cell repertoires were profiled with deep sequencing of rearranged TCR beta loci together with multiparametric flow cytometry. Imported from immuneACCESS, the table was reduced by TCRdb to in-frame sequences with V and J called. These copies leave out some clones; in studies compared against another copy, an unresolved V gene accounts for under half, and the cause of the remainder is not known. The sample records roughly 25,000 clones, about nine tenths of which are singletons. Approximately 19% of the sample rests with the top ten. This TCR was sampled from a man aged 50 to 59 with gastric cancer. Source: peripheral blood, taken from a patient treated with photon-based radiotherapy.

The DNA sequence is TGTGCCAGCTCACACTACCCCAGGGAAAAACTGTTTTTT. Translated, it reads CASSHYPREKLFF. This chain joins TRBV18 to TRBJ1-4; the D gene identity is not certain. Trimming removed 4 bases from V and 8 bases from J, leaving 11 bases between the germline ends. According to the germline V gene, CDR1 reads KGHSH and CDR2 reads LQKENI. The CDR3 starts with the cysteine, ends with the phenylalanine, and has 13 residues. Only the CDR3 region is kept as DNA, spanning 39 bases read in frame from base 1.